This TCR beta chain was profiled in a study of blood T cell repertoires in COVID-19. Study information: From T cells, B-cell-depleted T cells, or PBMCs came the material, which was cDNA or gDNA.

V trimming: 3 bases; J trimming: 2 bases; junction bases outside the gene matches: 6. There are 15 residues in the CDR3. Germline CDR1 is MNHNS and CDR2 is SASEGT. Profiled with immunoSEQ multiplex PCR; TCRdb holds only in-frame clones, not every one. The table has more than 300,000 clones, roughly 89% seen once. The TCR sequence derives from a woman younger than 35 who had recovered from COVID-19. The sequenced sample was peripheral blood. The chain is built from TRBV6-1 and TRBJ1-2; 7 nucleotides match TRBD1. CDR3 in DNA: TGTGCCAGCAGTGACCTTCCACAGGGGAACTATGGCTACACCTTC. It specifies CASSDLPQGNYGYTF.